Following are 9 T cell receptor beta chains from one sample sequenced in a study of T cells in Graves' hyperthyroidism and ophthalmopathy. From RNA transcripts, TCR beta CDR3 regions were amplified. First-round RT-PCR with HTBI primers amplified the TCR CDR3 region. TCRdb recomputed calls from the multiplex PCR reads with MiXCR, one row per CDR3 protein. This sample carries about 590,000 distinct CDR3 sequences, around 14% of them seen once, and the ten largest clones take approximately 7.4%. Source material: blood. The receptors originated from a woman between 25 and 40 years old with Graves' hyperthyroidism.

The chain's CDR3 is CASSVGASGSLGSYNEQFF. The DNA of the CDR3 is TGTGCCAGCAGCGTAGGGGCTAGCGGGAGCCTAGGCTCCTACAATGAGCAGTTCTTC. V is TRBV7-3 and J is TRBJ2-1, with 10 positions matching TRBD2. Germline V gene data show CDR1 as SGHTA and CDR2 as FQGTGA. This CDR3 is built from 19 residues. V lost 5 bases, J lost 0 bases, and 13 bases stayed unmatched.

This clonotype was recorded at least ten times. The rearrangement uses TRBV3-1 and TRBJ2-7, with 8 nucleotides matching TRBD1. Germline CDR1 and CDR2: LGHDT and YNNKEL (reference sequence). The CDR3 consists of 15 residues. With V trimmed by 2 bases and J by 5 bases, 8 bases remained unmatched. The CDR3 loop reads CASSQPGQGGNEQYF. CDR3 DNA sequence: TGTGCCAGCAGCCAACCCGGACAGGGTGGAAACGAGCAGTACTTC.

The table lists this clonotype with many counts. The chain combines TRBV20-1 with TRBJ1-2; D might be TRBD1 (5 bases). The CDR3 extends over 14 amino acids. Trimming stripped 8 bases from V and 7 bases from J, with 23 bases between. Per the germline V gene, CDR1 is DFQATT and CDR2 is SNEGSKA (reference sequence). The CDR3 DNA follows: TGCAGTTGCGAGGTTCGAGGGGCATTGCGTGGCTACACCTTC. Its translation: CSCEVRGALRGYTF.

The sample holds many counts of this clonotype. V gene TRBV11-2 combines with J gene TRBJ2-3; TRBD2 aligns across 10 bases. J lost 0 bases, V lost 6 bases, and 3 bases had no gene match. Germline V gene sequence: CDR1 SGHAT, CDR2 FQNNGV. The length of the CDR3 is 15 residues. Here the CDR3 DNA reads TGTGCCAGCAGAACTAGCGGGATTAGCACAGATACGCAGTATTTT. Translated, it gives CASRTSGISTDTQYF. Together with reference TRBV11-2 and TRBJ2-3, the CDR3 gives the full variable domain: EAGVAQSPRYKIIEKRQSVAFWCNPISGHATLYWYQQILGQGPKLLIQFQNNGVVDDSQLPKDRFSAERLKGVDSTLKIQPAKLEDSAVYLCASRTSGISTDTQYFGPGTRLTVL.

This clonotype was seen ten or more times. V gene TRBV27 combines with J gene TRBJ2-7; TRBD1 matches at 9 bases. CDR3 length equals 15 residues. Germline trimming cut 6 bases from V and 1 base from J; bases unmatched to any gene: 7. The V gene's germline CDR1 is MNHEY and CDR2 SMNVEV (reference sequence). CDR3 coding DNA: TGTGCCAGCAGGGCCGGGACAGGGACATCCTACGAGCAGTACTTC. It codes for CASRAGTGTSYEQYF.

The sample holds one count of this clonotype. The J gene is TRBJ2-1, the V gene TRBV19, with a weak D call TRBD1 (5 bases). V was pared by 8 bases and J by 6 bases, with 8 bases between. This CDR3 is 11 amino acids long. Germline loops: CDR1 LNHDA, CDR2 SQIVND (reference sequence). The CDR3, as DNA: TGTGCCAGTGATCAGGGCAATGAGCAGTTCTTC. Translated, it gives CASDQGNEQFF.

This clonotype appeared many times. The chain joins TRBV6-1 to TRBJ1-5; 9 bases agree with TRBD1. V was pared by 5 bases and J by 1 base, with 3 bases of the junction left unmatched. CDR3 length: 15 residues. Germline V CDR1 and CDR2: MNHNS, SASEGT. As DNA, the CDR3 is TGTGCCAGCAGTATCGGGACAGGGAGCAATCAGCCCCAGCATTTT. Residues: CASSIGTGSNQPQHF.

There are many counts of this clonotype. This rearrangement joins TRBV7-8 to TRBJ2-1; 14 bases align to TRBD2. The CDR3 sequence is 17 residues long. V shed 2 bases and J 8 bases; nucleotides not matched to a gene: 8. Germline CDR1 reads SGHVS; CDR2 reads FQNEAQ. This CDR3 reads CASSLTGLAGDSDEQFF. CDR3 DNA sequence: TGTGCCAGCAGCTTAACGGGACTAGCGGGAGATTCAGATGAGCAGTTCTTC.

The CDR3 loop is CASSLIRGPNSPLHF. CDR3 coding DNA: TGTGCCAGCAGCTTGATCCGGGGGCCTAATTCACCCCTCCACTTT. The chain recombines TRBV5-6 with TRBJ1-6; TRBD1 might be the D (6 bases). CDR1 is SGHDT, CDR2 YYEEEE, per germline. V lost 1 base and J lost 6, with 11 bases in between. This CDR3 has 15 amino acids.